Below are 19 T cell receptor beta chains sequenced from a single sample in a study of patients and donors after allogeneic stem cell transplantation. TCRdb used MiXCR to reprocess the RT-PCR reads, holding one entry per CDR3 protein. Of approximately 170,000 distinct CDR3 sequences listed, 24% are singletons. The sample was blood, either unsorted or a sorted T cell fraction (not recorded which). The source is a human donor who was either an allogeneic HSCT recipient or a stem cell or donor lymphocyte infusion donor (not recorded which). It is not recorded whose cells these are; they may come from a transplant donor.

The V and J genes are TRBV30 and TRBJ2-3; D gene unclear. Germline-derived CDR1 and CDR2 are GTSNPN and SVGIG (reference sequence). This CDR3 contains 12 residues. V lost 2 bases and J lost 0, with 3 bases in between. The CDR3 bases are TGTGCCTGGAGTTCTAGCACAGATACGCAGTATTTT. Its translation is CAWSSSTDTQYF.

The chain is built from TRBV18 and TRBJ2-5; possibly TRBD1 for D (5 bases). The CDR3 length is 18 residues. Germline V gene lookup returns CDR1 KGHSH and CDR2 LQKENI. Trimming cost V 8 bases and J 4 bases, with 29 bases left between them. The CDR3 DNA reads TGTGCCAGCAAACCGGCGGAAACAGGCCGGTTTGGTCTAGAGACCCAGTACTTC. It specifies CASKPAETGRFGLETQYF.

The sample holds many counts of this clonotype. The chain combines TRBV7-2 with TRBJ1-2, with TRBD1 as a possible D gene (6 bases). V dropped 1 base and J dropped 8 bases, with 11 bases sitting between them. The CDR3 covers 13 residues. Germline lookup yields CDR1 SGHTA and CDR2 FQGNSA. The CDR3 nucleotides read TGTGCCAGCAGCTTAGAACAGGGAGGGGGCTACACCTTC. This sequence encodes CASSLEQGGGYTF.

This rearrangement joins TRBV27 to TRBJ2-7; TRBD1 is a possible D gene (5 bases). CDR1 and CDR2 from the germline V gene are MNHEY and SMNVEV (reference sequence). V gave up 5 bases and J gave up 0 bases, with 8 bases separating them. The CDR3 contains 13 residues. The CDR3 bases are TGTGCCAGCAGTATGACAGCCTCCTACGAGCAGTACTTC. Translating it yields CASSMTASYEQYF.

The gene calls are TRBV6-2 or TRBV6-3 and TRBJ2-3, with 7 bases aligning to TRBD2. V lost 7 bases and J lost 1; bases outside the gene matches: 2. Germline V gene data show CDR1 as MNHEY and CDR2 as SVGEGT. This CDR3 contains 13 residues. CDR3 residues: CASKRDGTDTQYF. CDR3 DNA: TGTGCCAGCAAGCGGGACGGCACAGATACGCAGTATTTT.

The V gene is TRBV20-1, the J gene TRBJ1-5, with D unclear. CDR3 length: 14 residues. Trimming stripped 4 bases from V and 2 bases from J, with 12 bases between. CDR1 DFQATT and CDR2 SNEGSKA come from the germline V gene (reference sequence). The CDR3 bases are TGCAGTGCTATGGACTCCTCCGGCAATCAGCCCCAGCATTTT. Translating gives CSAMDSSGNQPQHF.

This clonotype turned up a few times. The V gene is TRBV28, the J gene TRBJ1-4; 7 bases map to TRBD1. The CDR3 is 15 amino acids. CDR1 is MDHEN and CDR2 is SYDVKM in the germline V gene. V was clipped by 6 bases and J by 8 bases; unmatched bases: 12. The CDR3 sequence: CASRETGAPTEKLFF. In DNA form, the CDR3 reads TGTGCCAGCAGGGAAACAGGGGCGCCGACCGAAAAACTGTTTTTT. Supplemented by reference TRBV28 and TRBJ1-4, the full variable domain reads DVKVTQSSRYLVKRTGEKVFLECVQDMDHENMFWYRQDPGLGLRLIYFSYDVKMKEKGDIPEGYSVSREKKERFSLILESASTNQTSMYLCASRETGAPTEKLFFGSGTQLSVL.

CDR3 in DNA: TGTGCCAGCCGCTACCGTGTGGGGGCGAGCACTGAAGCTTTCTTT. Its protein product is CASRYRVGASTEAFF. The chain has TRBV2 and TRBJ1-1, with D perhaps matching TRBD1 (6 bases). In germline, CDR1 is SNHLY, CDR2 FYNNEI. The V end was cut by 8 bases, the J end by 4 bases, with 20 bases between. This CDR3 has 15 amino acids.

In this sample, this clonotype turned up many times. The chain is built from TRBV10-3 and TRBJ1-2; D uncertain. V lost 0 bases, J lost 4 bases, and 18 bases lay in between. CDR1 ENHRY and CDR2 SYGVKD come from the germline V gene. The CDR3 has 17 residues. This chain's CDR3 is CAISESPSWRETYGYTF. CDR3 nucleotides: TGTGCCATCAGTGAGTCCCCCTCTTGGAGGGAAACCTATGGCTACACCTTC.

This chain connects TRBV12-3 or TRBV12-4 to TRBJ2-6, with D hard to call. Trimming took off 1 base at V and 1 base at J, with 5 bases between the two ends. The CDR3 has 15 amino acids. The DNA of the CDR3 is TGTGCCAGCAGTTTAGTGGGGTCTGGGGCCAACGTCCTGACTTTC. This sequence encodes CASSLVGSGANVLTF.

The chain links TRBV27 to TRBJ1-2; tentatively, D is TRBD1 (6 bases). CDR3 size: 14 residues. Germline V gene lookup returns CDR1 MNHEY and CDR2 SMNVEV (reference sequence). V dropped 3 bases and J dropped 8 bases, with 16 bases sitting between them. Here the CDR3 DNA reads TGTGCCAGCAGTTTCAGCTACAGGGAAGGCGGCTACACCTTC. Residues: CASSFSYREGGYTF.

This clonotype was counted a few times. This chain joins TRBV20-1 and TRBJ2-3; 10 bases fit TRBD1. The CDR3 length is 16 residues. The J segment lost 5 bases and the V segment lost 0 bases, leaving 8 bases of the junction unmatched. Germline CDR1 and CDR2: DFQATT and SNEGSKA (reference sequence). The CDR3 bases are TGCAGTGCTAGAGATGATGACAGGGGGCAAGAAGATACGCAGTATTTT. It is translated as CSARDDDRGQEDTQYF.

The chain employs TRBV10-3 and TRBJ1-6, with D perhaps TRBD1 (5 bases). Trimming took off 6 bases at V and 10 bases at J, with 25 bases between the two ends. The CDR3 totals 17 residues. Germline V CDR1 and CDR2: ENHRY, SYGVKD. The CDR3 DNA follows: TGTGCCATCAGCCCCAAGGTCAGGGAGTCCCCTGGCTCACCCCTCCACTTT. Its protein is CAISPKVRESPGSPLHF.

The chain couples TRBV30 to TRBJ1-2, with no clear D. Trimming cost V 0 bases and J 6 bases, with 17 bases left between them. Germline CDR1 is GTSNPN and CDR2 is SVGIG (reference sequence). The CDR3 runs to 15 residues. The CDR3 DNA is TGTGCCTGGAGTGTACTAATCCCTCTTATCGATGGCTACACCTTC. It yields the protein CAWSVLIPLIDGYTF.

In this sample, this clonotype turned up a few times. This chain uses TRBV5-1 with TRBJ2-1; 9 bases line up with TRBD1. CDR1 and CDR2 from the germline V gene are SGHRS and YFSETQ. The V segment lost 3 bases and the J segment 4 bases; nucleotides outside the gene matches: 5. The CDR3 has 15 amino acids. CDR3 region: CASSSPGQGYNEQFF. In DNA, the CDR3 is TGCGCCAGCAGCTCCCCGGGACAGGGATACAATGAGCAGTTCTTC.

V usage is TRBV12-3 or TRBV12-4 and J usage is TRBJ2-5, with D uncertain. This CDR3 region has 13 residues. Trimming removed 2 bases at V and 5 bases at J, with 9 bases between. CDR3 sequence (DNA): TGTGCCAGCAGTTTACGTTCATGGGAGACCCAGTACTTC. It codes for CASSLRSWETQYF.

This clonotype was seen only a few times. The rearrangement uses TRBV5-1 and TRBJ1-1, with unresolved D. Germline V gives CDR1 SGHRS, CDR2 YFSETQ. The germline V and J ends were trimmed by 5 bases and 0 bases, with 8 bases remaining between them. The CDR3 extends over 13 amino acids. The CDR3 coding sequence is TGCGCCAGCAGGGTGGCCCTGAACACTGAAGCTTTCTTT. Protein sequence: CASRVALNTEAFF.

In its sample, this clonotype was seen a few times. The chain combines TRBV20-1 with TRBJ2-7, with 11 positions matching TRBD2. This CDR3 is 13 amino acids long. Germline-derived CDR1 and CDR2 are DFQATT and SNEGSKA (reference sequence). Germline trimming cut 5 bases from V and 6 bases from J; bases unmatched to any gene: 6. The CDR3 sequence is CSAPTSGDVEQYF. CDR3 coding DNA: TGCAGTGCTCCGACTAGCGGGGACGTCGAGCAGTACTTC.

This clonotype occurred a few times. The CDR3 loop reads CASTTGSDTQYF. DNA of the CDR3: TGTGCCAGCACCACAGGTTCGGATACGCAGTATTTT. The chain employs TRBV12-3 or TRBV12-4 and TRBJ2-3; tentative D call: TRBD1 (5 bases). Trimming cost V 7 bases and J 6 bases, with 11 bases left between them. CDR3 size: 12 residues.